The 23 T cell receptor beta chains below were found in one sample sequenced in a study of CD8 T cells in ankylosing spondylitis (dated by TCRdb to the late 2010s). Libraries were made using 5' RACE. TCRdb names Illumina HiSeq 2500 as the instrument used. Clones were called with MiXCR by TCRdb after fastp trimmed the public reads at Q25, and only in-frame beta chains were retained. For every CDR3 protein sequence, its rows merge into one entry that carries the most common genes and DNA. The sample table lists around 100,000 distinct CDR3 sequences, approximately 25% of them with a count of one. The top ten clones comprise roughly an eighth of the sample. The sequencing sample was made of synovial fluid, either unsorted or a sorted T cell fraction (not recorded which). These receptors came from a male donor with ankylosing spondylitis.

The J gene is TRBJ2-7, the V gene TRBV10-3; no clear D. V was clipped by 4 bases and J by 2 bases, with 6 bases between them. The CDR3 length is 12 residues. Germline-derived CDR1 and CDR2 are ENHRY and SYGVKD. The CDR3 loop is CAISGNAYEQYF. In DNA form, the CDR3 reads TGTGCCATCAGTGGTAACGCCTACGAGCAGTACTTC.

The J gene is TRBJ2-3, the V gene TRBV2, with 9 bases that match TRBD1. The J segment lost 3 bases and the V segment lost 7 bases, leaving 8 bases of the junction unmatched. This CDR3 spans 15 amino acids. Germline V gene data show CDR1 as SNHLY and CDR2 as FYNNEI. The CDR3 nucleotides are TGTGCCAGCACCCCTAGACAGGGGGGAACAGATACGCAGTATTTT. It translates to CASTPRQGGTDTQYF.

This clonotype has just a few counts. This chain joins TRBV19 and TRBJ1-2; 10 bases are a match to TRBD1. The junction had 9 bases not matched to a gene; V was cut back by 4 bases and J by 7 bases. The CDR3 covers 15 residues. The germline CDR1 and CDR2 sequences are LNHDA and SQIVND (reference sequence). In DNA, the CDR3 is TGTGCCAGTAGTAAGGATCGGGACAGGGGCGCTGGCTACACCTTC. Amino acid sequence: CASSKDRDRGAGYTF.

J is TRBJ2-2 and V is TRBV12-3 or TRBV12-4, with 10 bases identical to TRBD1. This CDR3 has 15 residues. The V and J ends lost 10 bases and 3 bases, in that order; junction bases with no gene match: 8. The CDR3 DNA reads as TGTGCCATCCATCCGGGACAGGGGTACACCGGGGAGCTGTTTTTT. It translates to CAIHPGQGYTGELFF.

The rearrangement joins TRBV5-5 to TRBJ1-2; D not certain. From germline, CDR1 is SGHKS and CDR2 YYEKEE (reference sequence). Trimming shortened V by 4 bases and J by 3 bases, and 7 bases separated the two germline ends. CDR3 length equals 12 residues. The CDR3 sequence: CASSPGDYGYTF. Here the CDR3 DNA reads TGTGCCAGCAGCCCTGGGGACTATGGCTACACCTTC.

This chain uses TRBV29-1 with TRBJ1-1; 7 bases are a match to TRBD1. Unmatched junction bases numbered 5, after V lost 2 bases and J lost 5 bases. Germline assignment: CDR1 SQVTM and CDR2 ANQGSEA. The CDR3 contains 13 residues. The CDR3 protein is CSVERGRGTEAFF. The CDR3, as DNA: TGCAGCGTTGAAAGGGGGCGGGGGACTGAAGCTTTCTTT.

The chain recombines TRBV24-1 with TRBJ1-2, with D unresolved. Trimming took 3 bases from V and 0 from J, leaving 10 bases between them. The CDR3 spans 15 residues. Looked up from germline, CDR1 is KGHDR and CDR2 is SFDVKD. The CDR3 is CATSDKTESNYGYTF. The CDR3 DNA follows: TGTGCCACCAGTGATAAAACAGAGTCTAACTATGGCTACACCTTC.

This clonotype appeared a few times. The chain couples TRBV29-1 to TRBJ1-5; possible D gene TRBD1, 5 bases. Germline V gives CDR1 SQVTM, CDR2 ANQGSEA. The V and J ends lost 6 bases and 0 bases respectively, with 12 bases between them. The CDR3 spans 14 residues. The CDR3, as DNA: TGCAGCGTGTCCGGGACGCCTAGCAATCAGCCCCAGCATTTT. As protein: CSVSGTPSNQPQHF.

The chain carries TRBV15 and TRBJ2-1, with 15 bases identical to TRBD2. J was trimmed by 7 bases and V by 2 bases; bases with no gene match: 6. This CDR3 has 17 residues. Germline CDR1 is LNHNV and CDR2 is YYDKDF (reference sequence). The CDR3 sequence: CATSRPGLAGGLNEQFF. The CDR3 region has the DNA TGTGCCACCAGCAGACCGGGACTAGCGGGAGGATTAAATGAGCAGTTCTTC.

Ten or more counts support this clonotype. The chain combines TRBV20-1 with TRBJ1-2, with D maybe TRBD1 (5 bases). The CDR3 has 13 residues. Trimming removed 0 bases from V and 3 bases from J, with 8 bases in between. Per the germline V gene, CDR1 is DFQATT and CDR2 is SNEGSKA (reference sequence). The CDR3, as DNA: TGCAGTGCTAGAGATCCGGGGCACTATGGCTACACCTTC. This sequence encodes CSARDPGHYGYTF.

This clonotype has a handful of counts. The V gene is TRBV5-1, the J gene TRBJ2-7; D is unresolved. Between the trimmed V and J ends, which lost 6 bases and 0 bases, there was a span of 13 bases. Per the germline V gene, CDR1 is SGHRS and CDR2 is YFSETQ. The CDR3 runs 14 residues. The DNA of the CDR3 is TGCGCCAGCACCTCTTCTGGGTTCTCCTACGAGCAGTACTTC. This translates into CASTSSGFSYEQYF.

This clonotype occurred a few times. V gene TRBV2 combines with J gene TRBJ2-3, with TRBD2 matching over 12 bases. The CDR3 spans 18 residues. J was trimmed by 2 bases and V by 3 bases; bases with no gene match: 9. CDR1 SNHLY and CDR2 FYNNEI come from the germline V gene. CDR3 in amino acids: CASSDRTRTSGTTDTQYF. The CDR3, as DNA: TGTGCCAGCAGTGATCGAACCAGGACTAGCGGGACCACAGATACGCAGTATTTT.

V usage is TRBV5-8 and J usage is TRBJ2-6, with D tentatively TRBD2 (6 bases). Trimming cost V 4 bases and J 3 bases, with 17 bases left between them. Germline CDR1 reads SGHTS; CDR2 reads YDEGEE. This CDR3 comprises 17 residues. CDR3 coding DNA: TGTGCCAGCAGCCGGGGGTCTGGACTCCTTGGGGCCAACGTCCTGACTTTC. Translation: CASSRGSGLLGANVLTF.

This clonotype has more than one count but fewer than ten. The V and J genes are TRBV6-2 or TRBV6-3 and TRBJ1-1; D is uncertain. V lost 7 bases, J lost 10 bases, and 25 bases lay in between. The CDR3 sequence is 15 residues long. From germline, CDR1 is MNHEY and CDR2 SVGEGT. CDR3 sequence: CASTLTIGAPEGAFF. CDR3 in DNA: TGTGCCAGCACCCTCACTATCGGAGCCCCCGAAGGAGCTTTCTTT.

This clonotype was detected a few times. The rearrangement links TRBV3-1 to TRBJ1-6, with D perhaps TRBD1 (6 bases). CDR1 and CDR2 from the germline V gene are LGHDT and YNNKEL (reference sequence). This CDR3 comprises 14 residues. Trimming stripped 0 bases from V and 9 bases from J, with 9 bases between. CDR3 loop: CASSQESGVSPLHF. CDR3 DNA: TGTGCCAGCAGCCAAGAGTCAGGGGTTTCACCCCTCCACTTT.

This clonotype was picked up a small number of times. The chain combines TRBV20-1 with TRBJ1-5; 9 nucleotides line up with TRBD1. Germline V gives CDR1 DFQATT, CDR2 SNEGSKA (reference sequence). Trimming at V came to 5 bases and at J to 7 bases, leaving 6 bases not matched to a gene. This CDR3 has 13 residues. The DNA of the CDR3 is TGCAGTGCTCTACAGGGGGCAGGACAGCCCCAGCATTTT. Translation: CSALQGAGQPQHF.

This clonotype has only a few counts. The chain joins TRBV18 to TRBJ1-2, with 9 nucleotides matching TRBD1. The V gene end was trimmed by 5 bases and the J gene end by 0 bases; junction bases not matched to a gene: 4. Germline assignment: CDR1 KGHSH and CDR2 LQKENI. The CDR3 is 15 amino acids. CDR3 coding DNA: TGTGCCAGCTCATGGGACAGGGAAGCTAACTATGGCTACACCTTC. The encoded protein is CASSWDREANYGYTF.

This clonotype was observed once. The V call is TRBV5-1, the J call TRBJ2-3; a possible D gene is TRBD2 (5 bases). Between the trimmed V and J ends, which lost 1 base and 4 bases, there was a span of 13 bases. Germline V lookup: CDR1 SGHRS, CDR2 YFSETQ. The CDR3 sequence is 15 residues long. CDR3 sequence: CASSLIGLASDTQYF. The CDR3 nucleotides read TGCGCCAGCAGCTTGATCGGCCTAGCCTCAGATACGCAGTATTTT.

This clonotype was seen ten or more times. This chain connects TRBV11-2 to TRBJ2-5, with D perhaps given as TRBD1 or TRBD2 (6 bases each). Germline V gene sequence: CDR1 SGHAT, CDR2 FQNNGV. V lost 4 bases, J lost 5 bases, and 14 bases lay in between. This CDR3 spans 14 amino acids. The CDR3 loop is CASSSMVGGETQYF. CDR3 in DNA: TGTGCCAGCAGCTCGATGGTGGGGGGCGAGACCCAGTACTTC.

This clonotype was counted only a few times. The rearrangement links TRBV5-1 to TRBJ1-5, with TRBD1 matching 9 bases. CDR3 size: 15 residues. V was pared by 4 bases and J by 6 bases, with 8 bases of the junction left unmatched. Germline values: CDR1 SGHRS, CDR2 YFSETQ. CDR3 nucleotides: TGCGCCAGCAGCATGGGGACAGGGACGGGTCAGCCCCAGCATTTT. This encodes CASSMGTGTGQPQHF. Filled out from reference TRBV5-1 and TRBJ1-5, the complete variable domain reads KAGVTQTPRYLIKTRGQQVTLSCSPISGHRSVSWYQQTPGQGLQFLFEYFSETQRNKGNFPGRFSGRQFSNSRSEMNVSTLELGDSALYLCASSMGTGTGQPQHFGDGTRLSIL.

This chain connects TRBV27 to TRBJ1-1; D uncertain. The CDR3 spans 14 residues. Deletions cut 2 bases from V and 0 bases from J, with 7 bases between. The V gene's germline CDR1 is MNHEY and CDR2 SMNVEV (reference sequence). The CDR3 DNA reads TGTGCCAGCAGTTTAACCAGACTGAACACTGAAGCTTTCTTT. It is translated as CASSLTRLNTEAFF.

The J gene is TRBJ2-1, the V gene TRBV11-1, with 14 bases lining up with TRBD2. Trimming cost V 5 bases and J 9 bases; bases outside gene matches: 6. CDR1 SGHAT and CDR2 FQDESV come from the germline V gene (reference sequence). This CDR3 contains 15 residues. The CDR3 region is CASSRGTSGSREQFF. DNA of the CDR3: TGTGCCAGCAGCCGGGGGACTAGCGGGAGCCGTGAGCAGTTCTTC.

V usage is TRBV3-1 and J usage is TRBJ2-3; possibly TRBD2 for D (6 bases). The V end lost 3 bases, the J end lost 4 bases, and 14 bases lay between the germline ends. CDR3 length equals 15 residues. Germline V gene sequence: CDR1 LGHDT, CDR2 YNNKEL (reference sequence). This CDR3 is CASSHWGRKADTQYF. DNA of the CDR3: TGTGCCAGCAGCCATTGGGGGAGGAAGGCAGATACGCAGTATTTT.